The 30 T cell receptor beta chains given below trace back to one sample, sequenced in a study of blood T cell repertoires in COVID-19. The repertoire was sequenced with immunoSEQ multiplex PCR; TCRdb's copy has only in-frame clones and lacks some. The data contain under 200,000 clones, 80% of them seen just once; the ten biggest clones take up about 6.3%. Sequenced input: peripheral blood. The receptors here all came from a man aged 55 to 70 with acute or convalescent COVID-19.

The J gene is TRBJ2-2, the V gene TRBV9; TRBD2 matches 15 bases. Trimming took 4 bases from V and 7 from J; bases not matched to a gene: 11. Germline-derived CDR1 and CDR2 are SGDLS and YYNGEE. This CDR3 has 18 amino acids. The CDR3 coding sequence is TGTGCCAGCAGCCCCTGGAGGACTAGCGGGGGGGCCATCGGGGAGCTGTTTTTT. It codes for CASSPWRTSGGAIGELFF.

V is TRBV7-2 and J is TRBJ2-2; 8 bases line up with TRBD2. CDR3 length: 15 amino acids. The V and J ends lost 3 bases and 6 bases, in that order; junction bases with no gene match: 6. Germline values: CDR1 SGHTA, CDR2 FQGNSA. Here the CDR3 reads CASSFQAGVSGELFF. Written as DNA, the CDR3 is TGTGCCAGCAGCTTCCAAGCGGGAGTCTCCGGGGAGCTGTTTTTT. Drawing the rest from reference TRBV7-2 and TRBJ2-2, the complete variable domain is GAGVSQSPSNKVTEKGKDVELRCDPISGHTALYWYRQSLGQGLEFLIYFQGNSAPDKSGLPSDRFSAERTGGSVSTLTIQRTQQEDSAVYLCASSFQAGVSGELFFGEGSRLTVL.

This clone was recorded a few times. In the same sample, other DNA sequences code for this CDR3. The rearrangement links TRBV7-3 to TRBJ2-3; 7 bases are a match to TRBD2. Looked up from germline, CDR1 is SGHTA and CDR2 is FQGTGA. V shed 2 bases, J shed 1 base, and the junction held 0 bases outside the gene matches. CDR3 length: 14 residues. DNA for the CDR3: TGTGCCAGCAGCTTAGCGGGGGGCACAGATACGCAGTATTTT. Its translation is CASSLAGGTDTQYF.

The chain uses TRBV5-1 and TRBJ2-1; 13 bases map to TRBD2. Germline V gives CDR1 SGHRS, CDR2 YFSETQ. CDR3 length: 16 residues. The V segment lost 4 bases and the J segment 8 bases; nucleotides outside the gene matches: 9. The CDR3 region is CASSLQTSGGTDEQFF. The CDR3 nucleotides read TGCGCCAGCAGCCTTCAGACTAGCGGGGGGACCGATGAGCAGTTCTTC.

This rearrangement joins TRBV5-1 to TRBJ2-3, with 12 bases matching TRBD2. The V and J ends lost 1 base and 3 bases, in that order; junction bases with no gene match: 3. CDR3 length: 16 amino acids. Germline assignment: CDR1 SGHRS and CDR2 YFSETQ. CDR3 in amino acids: CASSLTSGGSTDTQYF. The CDR3 DNA reads as TGCGCCAGCAGCTTGACTAGCGGGGGGTCAACAGATACGCAGTATTTT.

This clone came up a few times. The chain has TRBV15 and TRBJ2-7; TRBD1 agrees at 9 bases. Per germline, CDR1 LNHNV and CDR2 YYDKDF (reference sequence). CDR3 size: 15 residues. The junction had 9 bases not matched to a gene; V was cut back by 4 bases and J by 5 bases. CDR3 protein: CATSTPGQGVNEQYF. The DNA of the CDR3 is TGTGCCACCAGCACGCCGGGACAGGGTGTAAACGAGCAGTACTTC.

The chain carries TRBV2 and TRBJ2-5; 7 bases are shared with TRBD2. The J segment lost 4 bases and the V segment lost 5 bases, leaving 10 bases of the junction unmatched. The length of the CDR3 is 15 residues. Germline V gene sequence: CDR1 SNHLY, CDR2 FYNNEI. CDR3 residues: CASSLRPGRGETQYF. As DNA, the CDR3 is TGTGCCAGCAGTCTCCGCCCGGGGAGGGGAGAGACCCAGTACTTC.

The chain recombines TRBV11-2 with TRBJ2-5; D uncertain. V shed 6 bases and J shed 1 base, with 9 bases lying between them. The germline V gene has CDR1 SGHAT and CDR2 FQNNGV. The CDR3 has 13 residues. The CDR3: CASRRYSQETQYF. Written as DNA, the CDR3 is TGTGCCAGCAGGCGTTACAGCCAAGAGACCCAGTACTTC.

The chain couples TRBV15 to TRBJ2-1, with 13 bases fitting TRBD2. Germline CDR1 is LNHNV and CDR2 is YYDKDF (reference sequence). J gave up 4 bases and V 7 bases, and 4 bases lay outside the gene matches. The length of the CDR3 is 15 residues. CDR3 nucleotide sequence: TGTGCCACCACTTTGACTAGCGGGAGGTACAATGAGCAGTTCTTC. Its translation is CATTLTSGRYNEQFF. The whole variable domain, filled in from reference TRBV15 and TRBJ2-1, reads DAMVIQNPRYQVTQFGKPVTLSCSQTLNHNVMYWYQQKSSQAPKLLFHYYDKDFNNEADTPDNFQSRRPNTSFCFLDIRSPGLGDTAMYLCATTLTSGRYNEQFFGPGTRLTVL.

This clone is a singleton in its sample. One junction end does not reproduce the germline sequence, and a read error may be involved. The chain carries TRBV6-1 and TRBJ1-3; D not certain. Germline V gene sequence: CDR1 MNHNS, CDR2 SASEGT. The CDR3 contains 17 residues. This CDR3 is CASSEGSGYHSRNTIYF. The CDR3 DNA reads as TGTGCCAGCAGTGAAGGGTCAGGCTACCACTCTCGAAACACCATATATTTT.

The chain uses TRBV5-1 and TRBJ2-5; D not certain. The CDR3 runs 18 residues. CDR1 is SGHRS, CDR2 YFSETQ, per germline. Trimming took off 0 bases at V and 4 bases at J, with 22 bases between the two ends. CDR3 loop: CASSLGSFSSLGGETQYF. The CDR3 nucleotides are TGCGCCAGCAGCTTGGGTTCGTTTAGCTCCCTGGGTGGAGAGACCCAGTACTTC.

This chain uses TRBV10-2 with TRBJ2-1; 12 nucleotides line up with TRBD2. V trimming: 4 bases; J trimming: 7 bases; junction bases outside the gene matches: 2. CDR3 length: 14 residues. CDR1 is WSHSY, CDR2 SAAADI, per germline. The CDR3 region has the DNA TGCGCCAGCAGTGGGCTAGCGGGGGGGAATGAGCAGTTCTTC. It translates to CASSGLAGGNEQFF.

CDR3: CASSEGQGIGELFF. Written as DNA, the CDR3 is TGTGCCAGTAGTGAGGGACAGGGGATCGGGGAGCTGTTTTTT. This chain uses TRBV19 with TRBJ2-2; 10 positions agree with TRBD1. This CDR3 has 14 amino acids. The V segment lost 5 bases and the J segment 7 bases; nucleotides outside the gene matches: 4. CDR1 and CDR2 from the germline V gene are LNHDA and SQIVND (reference sequence).

The rearrangement uses TRBV19 and TRBJ2-3; 7 bases align to TRBD2. CDR1 LNHDA and CDR2 SQIVND come from the germline V gene (reference sequence). The CDR3 has 15 residues. V lost 6 bases and J lost 2; bases outside the gene matches: 8. This chain's CDR3 is CASRTSLRTTDTQYF. CDR3 nucleotide sequence: TGTGCCAGTAGGACTAGCCTCCGGACCACAGATACGCAGTATTTT.

The chain is built from TRBV10-3 and TRBJ1-3; the D gene is possibly TRBD1 (5 bases). Germline V gene sequence: CDR1 ENHRY, CDR2 SYGVKD. CDR3 length: 16 residues. V lost 2 bases and J 1 base, leaving 12 bases between the germline ends. This CDR3 reads CAISEAGRVSGNTIYF. CDR3 nucleotides: TGTGCCATCAGTGAGGCAGGGAGGGTGTCTGGAAACACCATATATTTT.

The chain links TRBV7-2 to TRBJ2-4, with 15 bases that match TRBD2. This CDR3 contains 17 residues. The V and J ends lost 4 bases and 7 bases, in that order; junction bases with no gene match: 8. Germline V gene sequence: CDR1 SGHTA, CDR2 FQGNSA. The CDR3 nucleotides are TGTGCCAGCAGCTCAGGACTAGCGGGGGGGCCAACCAACATTCAGTACTTC. Translating gives CASSSGLAGGPTNIQYF.

The rearrangement uses TRBV3-1 (or the pseudogene TRBV3-2) and TRBJ2-3, with 8 bases that match TRBD2. V shed 6 bases, J shed 5 bases, and the junction held 10 bases outside the gene matches. The germline CDR1 and CDR2 sequences are LGHDT and YNNKEL (reference sequence). The CDR3 is 15 amino acids. CDR3 loop: CASSFSGGGRDTQYF. The CDR3 DNA sequence: TGTGCCAGCAGTTTCAGCGGGGGAGGGCGAGATACGCAGTATTTT.

The chain carries TRBV19 and TRBJ1-5; D unresolved. Germline values: CDR1 LNHDA, CDR2 SQIVND (reference sequence). CDR3 length: 14 amino acids. V lost 4 bases, J lost 4 bases, and 11 bases lay in between. The CDR3 bases are TGTGCCAGTAGTAGTTACACGGGGAATCAGCCCCAGCATTTT. This codes for CASSSYTGNQPQHF.

The CDR3 sequence is CASSEGTSGGPEQYF. CDR3 coding DNA: TGTGCCAGCAGTGAGGGTACTAGCGGGGGACCTGAGCAGTACTTC. This chain connects TRBV6-1 to TRBJ2-7; 11 bases align to TRBD2. There are 15 residues in the CDR3. The trim removed 3 bases at V and 7 bases at J, leaving 8 bases unmatched. Per the germline V gene, CDR1 is MNHNS and CDR2 is SASEGT.

The chain carries TRBV3-1 (or the pseudogene TRBV3-2) and TRBJ1-3; no clear D. Germline CDR1 is LGHDT and CDR2 is YNNKEL (reference sequence). Between the trimmed V and J ends, which lost 0 bases and 1 base, there was a span of 13 bases. This CDR3 contains 17 residues. Here the CDR3 DNA reads TGTGCCAGCAGCCAAGATGGGCGTTACAGATCTGGAAACACCATATATTTT. It translates to CASSQDGRYRSGNTIYF.

The rearrangement joins TRBV7-3 to TRBJ2-2; 10 bases fit TRBD1. The length of the CDR3 is 18 residues. Germline values: CDR1 SGHTA, CDR2 FQGTGA. The V segment lost 1 base and the J segment 5 bases; nucleotides outside the gene matches: 10. DNA of the CDR3: TGTGCCAGCAGCTTAAGTCTCGGACAGGGGGTACGGACCGGGGAGCTGTTTTTT. Translation gives CASSLSLGQGVRTGELFF. Together with reference TRBV7-3 and TRBJ2-2, the CDR3 gives the full variable domain: GAGVSQTPSNKVTEKGKYVELRCDPISGHTALYWYRQSLGQGPEFLIYFQGTGAADDSGLPNDRFFAVRPEGSVSTLKIQRTERGDSAVYLCASSLSLGQGVRTGELFFGEGSRLTVL.

This chain links TRBV7-3 with TRBJ2-3, with 10 bases lining up with TRBD1. The junction had 2 bases not matched to a gene; V was cut back by 4 bases and J by 1 base. CDR3 size: 15 residues. Germline V lookup: CDR1 SGHTA, CDR2 FQGTGA. CDR3 sequence: CASSSGTGGTDTQYF. CDR3 coding DNA: TGTGCCAGCAGCTCTGGGACAGGGGGCACAGATACGCAGTATTTT. Using reference TRBV7-3 and TRBJ2-3 for the parts outside the CDR3, the full variable domain is GAGVSQTPSNKVTEKGKYVELRCDPISGHTALYWYRQSLGQGPEFLIYFQGTGAADDSGLPNDRFFAVRPEGSVSTLKIQRTERGDSAVYLCASSSGTGGTDTQYFGPGTRLTVL.

The chain joins TRBV2 to TRBJ2-7, with 7 bases aligning to TRBD1. V shed 8 bases and J 2 bases; nucleotides not matched to a gene: 9. Germline CDR1 SNHLY, CDR2 FYNNEI. This CDR3 is built from 14 residues. Here the CDR3 DNA reads TGTGCCAGCGGCTCCCGGACAGGAACCTACGAGCAGTACTTC. Amino acids: CASGSRTGTYEQYF.

Details on this clone: At one boundary the junction diverges from the germline segment, which might be a read error. The V call is TRBV11-3, the J call TRBJ2-1; D is uncertain. Germline V CDR1 and CDR2: SGHNT, YENEEA. The length of the CDR3 is 13 residues. CDR3 region: CASSVGPSARPLF. CDR3 sequence (DNA): TGTGCCAGCAGCGTAGGCCCATCAGCGAGGCCCCTCTTC.

The chain uses TRBV5-1 and TRBJ2-3; D gene ambiguous. The ends were cut back, 2 bases at V and 0 bases at J, with 7 bases in the middle. This CDR3 comprises 14 residues. The germline gives CDR1 SGHRS, CDR2 YFSETQ. CDR3 DNA sequence: TGCGCCAGCAGCTTCCAGGCTAGCACAGATACGCAGTATTTT. This encodes CASSFQASTDTQYF.

This clone was seen just once. The rearrangement joins TRBV11-2 to TRBJ2-4, with D tentatively TRBD1 (6 bases). This CDR3 has 13 residues. Germline CDR1 and CDR2: SGHAT and FQNNGV. Trimming pared 5 bases from V and 7 bases from J, leaving 12 bases between. Here the CDR3 reads CASSVNRVNIQYF. In nucleotides, the CDR3 is TGTGCCAGCAGCGTGAACAGGGTCAACATTCAGTACTTC.

The CDR3 DNA reads as TGTGCCAGCAGCTTATTAGCCAGGGTGAGCACAGATACGCAGTATTTT. As protein: CASSLLARVSTDTQYF. The chain recombines TRBV7-6 with TRBJ2-3, with D possibly TRBD1 on 5 matching bases. Trimming took 2 bases from V and 0 from J, leaving 12 bases between them. Germline V gene data show CDR1 as SGHVS and CDR2 as FNYEAQ. This CDR3 has 16 amino acids.

The rearrangement links TRBV24-1 to TRBJ1-6; 9 nucleotides line up with TRBD1. The V segment lost 6 bases and the J segment 9 bases; nucleotides outside the gene matches: 8. Germline V gives CDR1 KGHDR, CDR2 SFDVKD. The CDR3 totals 15 residues. The CDR3 spells CATSRRDRDPSPLHF. The CDR3 region has the DNA TGTGCCACCAGTCGTCGGGACAGGGATCCTTCACCCCTCCACTTT.

The chain couples TRBV6-6 to TRBJ2-2, with 9 nucleotides matching TRBD1. V was clipped by 5 bases and J by 9 bases; unmatched bases: 7. Germline CDR1 reads MNHNY; CDR2 reads SVGAGI (reference sequence). This CDR3 region has 14 residues. The CDR3 here is CASSHGTGKWELFF. CDR3 in DNA: TGTGCCAGCAGTCACGGGACAGGGAAGTGGGAGCTGTTTTTT.

This clone was seen only a few times. The V and J genes are TRBV3-1 (or the pseudogene TRBV3-2) and TRBJ2-5; 11 bases are a match to TRBD2. Germline V gives CDR1 LGHDT, CDR2 YNNKEL (reference sequence). The junction had 12 bases not matched to a gene; V was cut back by 4 bases and J by 5 bases. The CDR3 is 17 amino acids. The CDR3 region has the DNA TGTGCCAGCAGCCGGGGCACAACTAGCGGGAGCCGGGAGACCCAGTACTTC. It specifies CASSRGTTSGSRETQYF.